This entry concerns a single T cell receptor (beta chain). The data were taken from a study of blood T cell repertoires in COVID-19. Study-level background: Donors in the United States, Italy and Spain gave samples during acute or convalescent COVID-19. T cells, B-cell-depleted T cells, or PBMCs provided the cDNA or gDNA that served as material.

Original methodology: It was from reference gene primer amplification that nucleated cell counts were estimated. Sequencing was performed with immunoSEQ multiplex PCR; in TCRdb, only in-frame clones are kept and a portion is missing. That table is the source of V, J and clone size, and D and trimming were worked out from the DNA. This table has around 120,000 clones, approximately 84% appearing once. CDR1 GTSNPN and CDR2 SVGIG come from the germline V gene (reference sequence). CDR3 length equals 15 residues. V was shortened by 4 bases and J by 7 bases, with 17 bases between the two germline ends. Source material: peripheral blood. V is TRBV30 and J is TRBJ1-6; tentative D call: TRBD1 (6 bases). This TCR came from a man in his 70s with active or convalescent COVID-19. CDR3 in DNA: TGTGCCTGGAATGGTCACGGGGGGCGAAATTCACCCCTCCACTTT. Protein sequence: CAWNGHGGRNSPLHF.